The 14 T cell receptor beta chains listed next were all sequenced from one sample in a study of CD8+ T cells in alopecia areata (dated by TCRdb to 2016 to 2018). Preparation of the library involved the immunoSEQ multiplex PCR assay. RNA was extracted from all samples and reverse transcribed into cDNA as template for TCR sequencing. In its TCRdb copy, this immuneACCESS table keeps in-frame sequences only and misses some clones. Where compared with another copy, unresolved V genes explain less than half of these, and the others have no known cause. The sample profile shows 110,000 to 150,000 clones; approximately 80% of them were found once. The leading ten clones occupy roughly 25% of the sample. What the time point label conveys for this sample: around 4 weeks on oral tofacitinib. The sample's treatment or condition label is to be understood as: oral pan-JAK inhibitor, 5-10 mg twice daily. The source was CD8+ T cells sorted from blood, collected at week 4, from a patient treated with tofacitinib. These receptors were obtained from a human donor with alopecia areata.

CDR3 DNA sequence: TGCGCCAGCAGCCAAGTCTCGGGGGCGATGGGCTACACCTTC. It translates to CASSQVSGAMGYTF. The rearrangement joins TRBV4-1 to TRBJ1-2; D is perhaps TRBD1 (6 bases). The CDR3 is made up of 14 amino acids. Germline V gene data show CDR1 as MGHRA and CDR2 as YSYEKL. Trimming pared 1 base from V and 8 bases from J, leaving 14 bases between.

In this sample, this clone turned up a few times. The V gene is TRBV5-1, the J gene TRBJ2-1; no reliable D call. The CDR3 is 12 residues long. Germline V gene sequence: CDR1 SGHRS, CDR2 YFSETQ. V lost 4 bases and J lost 8, with 10 bases in between. The CDR3 is CASSTYVDEQFF. DNA of the CDR3: TGCGCCAGCAGCACCTACGTCGATGAGCAGTTCTTC.

This clone was seen only a few times. V usage is TRBV7-2 and J usage is TRBJ2-5, with D possibly matching TRBD1 (6 bases). Per germline, CDR1 SGHTA and CDR2 FQGNSA. V gave up 4 bases and J gave up 4 bases, with 13 bases separating them. CDR3 length equals 14 residues. The CDR3 sequence is CASSYDTGTETQYF. DNA for the CDR3: TGTGCCAGCAGCTACGACACAGGGACAGAGACCCAGTACTTC.

The V and J genes are TRBV29-1 and TRBJ2-1, with 10 positions matching TRBD1. The CDR3 contains 14 residues. Germline V gives CDR1 SQVTM, CDR2 ANQGSEA. V shed 7 bases and J 1 base; nucleotides not matched to a gene: 4. Here the CDR3 reads CSERQGASYNEQFF. In nucleotides, the CDR3 is TGCAGCGAGAGACAGGGGGCGTCCTACAATGAGCAGTTCTTC.

The chain recombines TRBV6-5 with TRBJ2-3; D is uncertain. Germline values: CDR1 MNHEY, CDR2 SVGAGI. CDR3 length: 12 residues. Deletions cut 7 bases from V and 5 bases from J, with 10 bases between. CDR3 in amino acids: CASTSRKDTQYF. The CDR3 DNA follows: TGTGCCAGCACATCCCGAAAAGATACGCAGTATTTT.

This CDR3 is CASSVGTGGAYGYTF. The CDR3 DNA follows: TGTGCCAGCAGCGTCGGGACAGGGGGCGCGTATGGCTACACCTTC. V and J are TRBV9 and TRBJ1-2; 12 positions agree with TRBD1. Germline V CDR1 and CDR2: SGDLS, YYNGEE. This CDR3 contains 15 residues. Trimming took 2 bases from V and 5 from J; bases not matched to a gene: 4.

The V and J genes are TRBV5-1 and TRBJ2-1; the D is unclear. V was shortened by 0 bases and J by 5 bases, with 15 bases between the two germline ends. Germline-derived CDR1 and CDR2 are SGHRS and YFSETQ. This CDR3 has 16 residues. The CDR3 DNA is TGCGCCAGCAGCTTGGAGCAGGATCTGCGAAACAATGAGCAGTTCTTC. Translated: CASSLEQDLRNNEQFF.

J is TRBJ2-1 and V is TRBV9; D perhaps matches TRBD2 (7 bases). The germline CDR1 and CDR2 sequences are SGDLS and YYNGEE. The V end lost 4 bases, the J end lost 7 bases, and 18 bases lay between the germline ends. The CDR3 is 15 residues long. This CDR3 reads CASSPRGGQVNEQFF. Here the CDR3 DNA reads TGTGCCAGCAGCCCAAGGGGGGGCCAAGTAAATGAGCAGTTCTTC.

The chain joins TRBV30 to TRBJ2-3, with 8 positions matching TRBD2. Losses at the gene ends were 3 bases for V and 4 bases for J; bases not matched to a gene: 3. The germline V gene has CDR1 GTSNPN and CDR2 SVGIG (reference sequence). The CDR3 has 13 residues. The CDR3 DNA reads TGTGCCTGGAGCCTCGGGGGGGCAGATACGCAGTATTTT. This encodes CAWSLGGADTQYF.

A single count supports this clone. This sequence joins TRBV5-1 and TRBJ2-5; 11 positions agree with TRBD1. Germline V lookup: CDR1 SGHRS, CDR2 YFSETQ. CDR3 length equals 15 residues. V shed 4 bases and J 1 base; nucleotides not matched to a gene: 3. The CDR3 coding sequence is TGCGCCAGCAGCCCGGGGACAGGGGGCCAAGAGACCCAGTACTTC. Amino acid sequence: CASSPGTGGQETQYF.

The chain carries TRBV13 and TRBJ2-3; TRBD2 aligns across 8 bases. The CDR3 has 14 residues. V shed 5 bases and J 3 bases; nucleotides not matched to a gene: 4. CDR1 is PRHDT and CDR2 is FYEKMQ in the germline V gene (reference sequence). The CDR3 reads CASSTRGGTDTQYF. For the CDR3, the DNA is TGTGCCAGCAGCACCCGGGGGGGAACAGATACGCAGTATTTT.

The chain is built from TRBV6-5 and TRBJ2-7; a possible D gene is TRBD1 (6 bases). V gave up 4 bases and J gave up 5 bases, with 12 bases separating them. This CDR3 is 13 amino acids long. Germline values: CDR1 MNHEY, CDR2 SVGAGI. The CDR3 protein is CASSLTQGNEQYF. Here the CDR3 DNA reads TGTGCCAGCAGTTTAACCCAGGGGAACGAGCAGTACTTC.

The V gene is TRBV6-5, the J gene TRBJ2-2; D remains ambiguous. Per germline, CDR1 MNHEY and CDR2 SVGAGI. Trimming removed 0 bases from V and 4 bases from J, with 3 bases in between. This CDR3 has 13 residues. The CDR3 spells CASSYSTTGELFF. The CDR3 DNA is TGTGCCAGCAGTTACTCGACCACCGGGGAGCTGTTTTTT.

The chain recombines TRBV29-1 with TRBJ2-1; D remains unclear. In germline, CDR1 is SQVTM, CDR2 ANQGSEA. V gave up 0 bases and J gave up 1 base, with 7 bases separating them. The CDR3 runs to 14 residues. This chain's CDR3 is CSVEDLPSYNEQFF. CDR3 nucleotides: TGCAGCGTTGAAGATCTACCGTCCTACAATGAGCAGTTCTTC.